The rows below give T cell receptor beta chains drawn from one sample of a study of blood T cells in healthy people across ages. TCRdb processed the 5' RACE reads anew with MiXCR; each CDR3 protein has one entry. The sample lists about 730,000 distinct CDR3 sequences, around 40% occurring once. The sequenced material came from blood. The receptor source for this set is a woman aged 60-70 years in good health. CDR3s include the opening cysteine and the closing phenylalanine or tryptophan. D genes are given only for firm matches. The size of a clone is reported for some rows only, either as once, few or many, or as a class for expanded clones.

NA | TRBJ1-3 | TRBV6-5 | NA | TGTGCCAGCAGTTACTACGGACCGACCTCTGGAAACACCATATATTTT | CASSYYGPTSGNTIYF
few | TRBJ2-7 | TRBV5-1 | NA | TGCGCCAGCAGCTTGGCCTCACTAGGGTCCTACGAGCAGTACTTC | CASSLASLGSYEQYF
few | TRBJ2-3 | TRBV3-1 | NA | TGTGCCAGCAGCCAAGCCCAGCCCGCAGATACGCAGTATTTT | CASSQAQPADTQYF
once | TRBJ2-3 | TRBV12-3/TRBV12-4 | TRBD2 | TGTGCCAGCAGTCCCCCTAGCGGGGGGGCTAAAGATGCGCAGTATTTT | CASSPPSGGAKDAQYF
NA | TRBJ1-5 | TRBV7-9 | NA | TGTGCCAGCAGCTTAGGGAGCGTAACGGGTCAGCCCCAGCATTTT | CASSLGSVTGQPQHF
NA | TRBJ2-3 | TRBV2 | NA | TGTGCCAGCAAGGCGGAACTCACAGATACGCAGTATTTT | CASKAELTDTQYF
once | TRBJ2-7 | TRBV10-1 | TRBD2 | TGCGCCAGCAGTGGGCTCGCTAGCGGGTACGAGCAGTACTTC | CASSGLASGYEQYF
NA | TRBJ2-1 | TRBV5-6 | TRBD2 | TGTGCCAGCAGCTTAAATAGGCGGGGGGGCCCTTACAATGAGCAGTTCTTC | CASSLNRRGGPYNEQFF
NA | TRBJ2-5 | TRBV5-1 | NA | TGCGCCAGCAGCGGAGGGGACAGTCGGGAGCAGTACTTC | CASSGGDSREQYF
NA | TRBJ2-7 | TRBV5-6 | TRBD2 | TGTGCCAGCAGCTTTACTAGCGGGAGGGCGGGGAATGAGCAGTACTTC | CASSFTSGRAGNEQYF
NA | TRBJ1-3 | TRBV6-5 | NA | TGTGCCAGCAGCGAGACAGGCGTGGGAAACACCATATATTTT | CASSETGVGNTIYF
few | TRBJ2-3 | TRBV7-3 | NA | TGTGCCAGCAGCTTCCAGGGTGGGGGCACAGATACGCAGTATTTT | CASSFQGGGTDTQYF
few | TRBJ2-7 | TRBV10-3 | TRBD2 | TGTGCCATCAGTGAGAGGAGCGGGGCCTCCTACGAGCAGTACTTC | CAISERSGASYEQYF
NA | TRBJ2-6 | TRBV7-8 | TRBD2 | TGTGCCAGCAGCTACACGGGACTAGCATCGTCTGGGGCCAACGTCCTGACTTTC | CASSYTGLASSGANVLTF
few | TRBJ2-5 | TRBV20-1 | TRBD2 | TGCAGTGCTAGAGGGAGGACTAGCGGGGGACAAGAGACCCAGTACTTC | CSARGRTSGGQETQYF
NA | TRBJ2-7 | TRBV18 | TRBD2 | TGTGCCAGCTCACTACTAGCGGGAAAGGACGAGCAGTACTTC | CASSLLAGKDEQYF
NA | TRBJ2-1 | TRBV5-1 | TRBD2 | TGCGCCAGCAGCTTTAGCGGGAGTGGGGATGAGCAGTTCTTC | CASSFSGSGDEQFF
NA | TRBJ2-7 | TRBV3-1 | TRBD2 | TGTGCCAGCAGCCAAGGTGGACCCCCACTAGCGGGATCTTACGAGCAGTACTTC | CASSQGGPPLAGSYEQYF
many | TRBJ2-3 | TRBV5-1 | TRBD2 | TGCGCCAGCACCCACAGACTAGCGGGAGAGTCAGATACGCAGTATTTT | CASTHRLAGESDTQYF
many | TRBJ2-1 | TRBV29-1 | TRBD2 | TGCAGCGGCGGGGGGCATGAGCAGTTCTTC | CSGGGHEQFF
NA | TRBJ2-3 | TRBV15 | TRBD2 | TGTGCCACCAGCCGCGCGGCGGGGGGAACTAGCACAGATACGCAGTATTTT | CATSRAAGGTSTDTQYF
NA | TRBJ2-7 | TRBV6-1 | NA | TGTGCCGCCCAAGAGGCTAAAAACTACGAGCAGTACTTC | CAAQEAKNYEQYF
NA | TRBJ2-1 | TRBV5-4 | TRBD1 | TGTGCCAGCAGCTCGGACAGGAACTCCTACAATGAGCAGTTCTTC | CASSSDRNSYNEQFF
NA | TRBJ2-7 | TRBV6-6 | TRBD2 | TGTGCCAGCAGGAAGACCGGGACTAGCGGCAATGAGCAGTACTTC | CASRKTGTSGNEQYF
NA | TRBJ1-1 | TRBV27 | TRBD1 | TGTGCCAGCAGTGTACAGGGGGACGACACTGAAGCTTTCTTT | CASSVQGDDTEAFF
once | TRBJ2-1 | TRBV21-1 | NA | TGTGCCAGCTGCAAAGAGGTGGTAGCTGGATCTTACAATGAGCAGTTCTTC | CASCKEVVAGSYNEQFF